This T cell receptor (beta chain) came from a study of T cell repertoires in cytomegalovirus infection. Germline V gene data show CDR1 as SQVTM and CDR2 as ANQGSEA. The CDR3 is 16 amino acids. Unmatched junction bases numbered 7, after V lost 1 base and J lost 4 bases. TCRdb re-analysed the reads in MiXCR, keeping a single row per CDR3 protein. The sample shows some 130,000 distinct CDR3 sequences, approximately 30% of them seen only once. Concerning this clonotype itself: The antigen remains unidentified.

The chain joins TRBV29-1 to TRBJ1-1; 12 nucleotides align to TRBD1. Sample: CD8+ T cells from cultured PBMCs, taken from culture after CMV antigen stimulation. The origin of this receptor is a human donor in good health (CMV status not recorded). Some clones in this sample may be carry-over from other donors' samples. The CDR3 DNA sequence: TGCAGCGTTGAAGGGTTGGGACAGGGGGCGATCACTGAAGCTTTCTTT. This translates into CSVEGLGQGAITEAFF.